This TCR beta chain originates from a study of CD8 T cells in Susac syndrome. The CDR3 has 13 amino acids. Germline V gene lookup returns CDR1 SGDLS and CDR2 YYNGEE. Sequencing of TCR beta was undertaken in CD8+ and CD4+ T cells derived from blood. RNA in amounts of roughly 0.5 to 1 ug was reverse transcribed with random hexamers. From the immunoSEQ multiplex PCR reads, TCRdb called clonotypes with MiXCR, one entry per CDR3 protein. The table shows fewer than 350,000 distinct CDR3 sequences, with around 89% occurring only once. Regarding this clonotype: Relative to the germline gene, one junction end is altered; a read error may explain this.

The J gene is TRBJ2-3, the V gene TRBV9; 7 positions match TRBD2. Sequences were obtained from CD8+ T cells from PBMCs. The clonotype was recovered from a human donor with multiple sclerosis. The CDR3 sequence: CASSEELAATPLF. The CDR3 DNA sequence: TGTGCCAGCAGCGAGGAGCTAGCGGCAACCCCCCTTTTT.